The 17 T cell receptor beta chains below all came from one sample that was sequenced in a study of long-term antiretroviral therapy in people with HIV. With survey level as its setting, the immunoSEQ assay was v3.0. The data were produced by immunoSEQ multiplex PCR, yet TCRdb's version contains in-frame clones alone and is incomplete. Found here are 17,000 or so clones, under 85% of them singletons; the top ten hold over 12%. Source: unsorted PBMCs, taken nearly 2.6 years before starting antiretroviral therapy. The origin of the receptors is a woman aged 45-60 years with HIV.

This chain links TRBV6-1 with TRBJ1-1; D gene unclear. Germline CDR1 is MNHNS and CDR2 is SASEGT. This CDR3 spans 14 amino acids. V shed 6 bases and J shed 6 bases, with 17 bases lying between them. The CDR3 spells CASRTQVNIAEAFF. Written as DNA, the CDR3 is TGTGCCAGCAGGACCCAGGTGAACATCGCTGAAGCTTTCTTT.

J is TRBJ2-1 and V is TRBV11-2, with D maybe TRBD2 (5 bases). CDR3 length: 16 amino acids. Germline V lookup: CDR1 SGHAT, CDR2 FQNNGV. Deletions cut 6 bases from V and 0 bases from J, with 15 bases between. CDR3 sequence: CASRSSGESSYNEQFF. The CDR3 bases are TGTGCCAGCAGGTCGTCCGGGGAGAGCTCCTACAATGAGCAGTTCTTC.

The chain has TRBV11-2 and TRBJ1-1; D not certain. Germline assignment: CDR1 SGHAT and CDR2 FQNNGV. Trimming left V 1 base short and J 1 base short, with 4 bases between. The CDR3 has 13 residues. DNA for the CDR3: TGTGCCAGCAGCTTAGGTCCGAACACTGAAGCTTTCTTT. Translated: CASSLGPNTEAFF.

The CDR3 spells CASTRASVGTEAFF. CDR3 DNA: TGTGCCAGCACTAGGGCGTCGGTGGGCACTGAAGCTTTCTTT. The chain couples TRBV2 to TRBJ1-1; D call uncertain. This CDR3 contains 14 residues. V was shortened by 7 bases and J by 4 bases, with 16 bases between the two germline ends. CDR1 and CDR2 from the germline V gene are SNHLY and FYNNEI.

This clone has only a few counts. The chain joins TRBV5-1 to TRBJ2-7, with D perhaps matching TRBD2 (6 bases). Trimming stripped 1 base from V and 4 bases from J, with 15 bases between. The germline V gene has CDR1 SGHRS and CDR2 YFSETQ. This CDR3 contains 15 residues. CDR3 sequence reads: CASSLFSGPGYEQYV. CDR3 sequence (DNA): TGCGCCAGCAGCTTGTTTAGCGGCCCAGGATACGAGCAGTACGTC.

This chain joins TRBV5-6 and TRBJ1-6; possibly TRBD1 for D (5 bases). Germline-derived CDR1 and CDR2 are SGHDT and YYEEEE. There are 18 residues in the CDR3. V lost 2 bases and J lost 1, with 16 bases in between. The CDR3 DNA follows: TGTGCCAGCAGCTTAGGGACGGGGACGGGGTCCTATAATTCACCCCTCCACTTT. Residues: CASSLGTGTGSYNSPLHF.

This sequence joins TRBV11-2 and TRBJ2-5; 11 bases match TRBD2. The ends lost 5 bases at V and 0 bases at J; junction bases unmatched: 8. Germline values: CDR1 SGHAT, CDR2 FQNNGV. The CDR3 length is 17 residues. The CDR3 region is CASSKALAGGNQETQYF. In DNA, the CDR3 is TGTGCCAGCAGCAAAGCTTTAGCGGGGGGGAACCAAGAGACCCAGTACTTC.

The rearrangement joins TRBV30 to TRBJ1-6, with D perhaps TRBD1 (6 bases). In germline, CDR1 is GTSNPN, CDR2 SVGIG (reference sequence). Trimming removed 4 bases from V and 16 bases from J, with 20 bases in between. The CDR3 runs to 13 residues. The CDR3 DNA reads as TGTGCCTGGAATAGACGGCGGGACACCATTCTCCACTTT. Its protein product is CAWNRRRDTILHF.

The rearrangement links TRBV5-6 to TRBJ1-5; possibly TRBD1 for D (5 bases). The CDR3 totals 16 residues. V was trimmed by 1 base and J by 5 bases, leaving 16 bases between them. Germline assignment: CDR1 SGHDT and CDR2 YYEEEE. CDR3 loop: CASSLYGTLGDQPQHF. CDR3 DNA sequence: TGTGCCAGCAGCTTGTATGGGACCTTAGGGGATCAGCCCCAGCATTTT.

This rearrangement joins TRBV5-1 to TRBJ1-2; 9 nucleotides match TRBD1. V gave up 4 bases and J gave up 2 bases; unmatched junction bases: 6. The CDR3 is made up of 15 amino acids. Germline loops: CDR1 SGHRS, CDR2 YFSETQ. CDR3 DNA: TGCGCCAGCAGCCTAGGACAGGGGCTAAACTATGGCTACACCTTC. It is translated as CASSLGQGLNYGYTF.

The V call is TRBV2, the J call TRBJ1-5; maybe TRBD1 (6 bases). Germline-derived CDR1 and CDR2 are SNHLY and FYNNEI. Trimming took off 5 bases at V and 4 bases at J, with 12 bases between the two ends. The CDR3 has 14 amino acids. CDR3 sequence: CASSQKQGNQPQHF. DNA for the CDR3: TGTGCCAGCAGTCAAAAACAGGGTAATCAGCCCCAGCATTTT.

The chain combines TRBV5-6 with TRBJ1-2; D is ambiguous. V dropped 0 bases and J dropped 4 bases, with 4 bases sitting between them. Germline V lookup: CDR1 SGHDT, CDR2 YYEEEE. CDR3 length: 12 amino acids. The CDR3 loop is CASSLETYGYTF. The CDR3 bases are TGTGCCAGCAGCTTGGAGACCTATGGCTACACCTTC.

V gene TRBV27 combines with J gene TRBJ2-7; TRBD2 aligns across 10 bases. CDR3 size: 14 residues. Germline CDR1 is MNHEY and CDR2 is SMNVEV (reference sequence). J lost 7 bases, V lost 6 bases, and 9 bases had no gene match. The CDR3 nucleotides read TGTGCCAGCAGGCCTGGACTAGCGGTAAGGGAGCAGTACTTC. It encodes CASRPGLAVREQYF.

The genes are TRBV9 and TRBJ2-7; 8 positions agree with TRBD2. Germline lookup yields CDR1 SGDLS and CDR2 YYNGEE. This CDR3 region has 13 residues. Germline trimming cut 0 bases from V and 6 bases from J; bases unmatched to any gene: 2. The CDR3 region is CASSVGTSGEQYV. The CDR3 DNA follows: TGTGCCAGCAGCGTAGGTACTAGCGGCGAGCAGTACGTC.

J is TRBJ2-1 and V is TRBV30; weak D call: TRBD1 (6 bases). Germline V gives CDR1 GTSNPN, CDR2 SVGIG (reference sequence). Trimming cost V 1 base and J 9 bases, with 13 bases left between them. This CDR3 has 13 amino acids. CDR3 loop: CAWSGRTEGEQFF. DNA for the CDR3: TGTGCCTGGAGTGGAAGGACAGAAGGTGAGCAGTTCTTC.

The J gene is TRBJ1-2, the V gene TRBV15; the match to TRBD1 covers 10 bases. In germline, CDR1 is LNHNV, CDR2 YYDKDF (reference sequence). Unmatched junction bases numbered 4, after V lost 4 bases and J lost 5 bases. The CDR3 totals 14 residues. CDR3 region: CATSKTGGQYGYTF. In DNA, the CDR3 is TGTGCCACCAGCAAGACAGGGGGCCAGTATGGCTACACCTTC.

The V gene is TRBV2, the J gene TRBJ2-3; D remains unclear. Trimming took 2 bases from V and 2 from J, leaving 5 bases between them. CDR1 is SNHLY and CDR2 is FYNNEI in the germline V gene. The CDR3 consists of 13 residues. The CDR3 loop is CASSEPFTDTQYF. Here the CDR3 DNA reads TGTGCCAGCAGTGAACCTTTCACAGATACGCAGTATTTT.